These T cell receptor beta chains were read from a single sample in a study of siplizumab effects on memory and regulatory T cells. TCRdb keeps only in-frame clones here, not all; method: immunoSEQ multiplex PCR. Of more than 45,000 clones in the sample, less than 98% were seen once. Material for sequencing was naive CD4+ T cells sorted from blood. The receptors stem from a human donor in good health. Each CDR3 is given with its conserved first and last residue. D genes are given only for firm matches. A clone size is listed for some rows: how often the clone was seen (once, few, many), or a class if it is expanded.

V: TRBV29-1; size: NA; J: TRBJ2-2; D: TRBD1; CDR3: CSGQGSTGELFF; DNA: TGCAGCGGACAGGGAAGCACCGGGGAGCTGTTTTTT
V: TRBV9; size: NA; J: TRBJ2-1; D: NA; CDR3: CASSLASNNEQFF; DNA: TGTGCCAGCAGCCTCGCATCTAACAATGAGCAGTTCTTC
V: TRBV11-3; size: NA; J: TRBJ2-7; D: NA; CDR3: CASSLVQDYEQYF; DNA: TGTGCCAGCAGCTTAGTACAGGACTACGAGCAGTACTTC
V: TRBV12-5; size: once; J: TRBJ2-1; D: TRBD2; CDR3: CASGWTSGYNEQFF; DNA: TGTGCTAGTGGTTGGACTAGCGGGTACAATGAGCAGTTCTTC
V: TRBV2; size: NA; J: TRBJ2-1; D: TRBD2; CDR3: CASSVSGSFNEQFF; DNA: TGTGCCAGCAGTGTTAGCGGGAGTTTCAATGAGCAGTTCTTC
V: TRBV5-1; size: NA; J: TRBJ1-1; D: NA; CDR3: CASSRQRGTEAFF; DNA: TGCGCCAGCAGCCGTCAGAGGGGAACTGAAGCTTTCTTT
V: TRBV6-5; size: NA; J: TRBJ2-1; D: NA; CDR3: CASSLTPPEQFF; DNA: TGTGCCAGCAGTCTGACGCCCCCTGAGCAGTTCTTC
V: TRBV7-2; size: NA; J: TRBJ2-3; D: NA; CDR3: CASSPGPSPQYF; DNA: TGTGCCAGCAGCCCAGGGCCATCCCCGCAGTATTTT
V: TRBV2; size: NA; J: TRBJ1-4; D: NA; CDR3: CASRLSYIDRDRPLF; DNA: TGTGCCAGCAGATTATCCTATATCGACCGAGACAGGCCCCTTTTT
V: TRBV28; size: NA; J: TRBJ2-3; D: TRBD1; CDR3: CASSSDRSTDTQYF; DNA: TGTGCCAGCAGCTCGGACAGGAGCACAGATACGCAGTATTTT
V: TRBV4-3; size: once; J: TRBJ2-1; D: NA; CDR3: CASSQGRSSYNEQFF; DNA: TGCGCCAGCAGCCAAGGACGGAGCTCCTACAATGAGCAGTTCTTC
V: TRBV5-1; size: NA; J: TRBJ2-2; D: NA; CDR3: CASQRPNTGELFF; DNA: TGCGCCAGTCAAAGACCGAACACCGGGGAGCTGTTTTTT
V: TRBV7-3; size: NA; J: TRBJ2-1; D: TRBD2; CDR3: CASSLAGGPYNEQFF; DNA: TGTGCCAGCAGCTTAGCGGGAGGGCCCTACAATGAGCAGTTCTTC
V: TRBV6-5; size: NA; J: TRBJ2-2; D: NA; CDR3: CASSYPQARPGELFF; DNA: TGTGCCAGCAGTTACCCACAGGCCCGGCCCGGGGAGCTGTTTTTT
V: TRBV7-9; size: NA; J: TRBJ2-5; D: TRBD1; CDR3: CASSPGTGVETQYF; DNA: TGTGCCAGCAGCCCAGGGACAGGGGTAGAGACCCAGTACTTC
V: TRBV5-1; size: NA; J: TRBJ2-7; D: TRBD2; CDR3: CASSLGTSGAYEQYF; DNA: TGCGCCAGCAGCTTGGGGACTAGCGGCGCCTACGAGCAGTACTTC
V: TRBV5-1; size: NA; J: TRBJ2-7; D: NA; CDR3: CASSVSQGYEQYF; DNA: TGCGCCAGCAGCGTATCCCAGGGCTACGAGCAGTACTTC
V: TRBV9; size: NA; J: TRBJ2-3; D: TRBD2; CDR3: CASSYGSGRELSTDTQYF; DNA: TGTGCCAGCAGCTACGGGAGCGGGAGGGAGCTTAGCACAGATACGCAGTATTTT
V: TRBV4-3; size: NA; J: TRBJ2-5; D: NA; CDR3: CASSQGQANQETQYF; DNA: TGCGCCAGCAGCCAAGGGCAAGCGAACCAAGAGACCCAGTACTTC
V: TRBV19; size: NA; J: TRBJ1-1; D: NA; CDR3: CATTGDKTTEAFF; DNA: TGTGCCACCACCGGGGACAAAACCACTGAAGCTTTCTTT
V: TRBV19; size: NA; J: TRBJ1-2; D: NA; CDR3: CASSRTVYGYTF; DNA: TGTGCCAGTAGTAGGACAGTCTATGGCTACACCTTC
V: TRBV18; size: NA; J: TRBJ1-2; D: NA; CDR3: CASSPSGTSGYGYTF; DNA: TGTGCCAGCTCACCTTCCGGGACGTCGGGGTATGGCTACACCTTC
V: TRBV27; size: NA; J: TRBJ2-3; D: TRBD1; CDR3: CASSLSATVVGTGYF; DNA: TGTGCCAGCAGTTTATCGGCGACCGTTGTGGGGACAGGGTATTTT
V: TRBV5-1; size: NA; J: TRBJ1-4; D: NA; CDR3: CASSLVADPSEKLFF; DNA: TGCGCCAGCAGCTTGGTAGCCGACCCTTCTGAAAAACTGTTTTTT
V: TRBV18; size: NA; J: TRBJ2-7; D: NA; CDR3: CASSPPSRSYEQYF; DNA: TGTGCCAGCTCACCACCGAGTCGGAGCTACGAGCAGTACTTC
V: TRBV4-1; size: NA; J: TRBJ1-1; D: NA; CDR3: CASSQDRGALITEAFF; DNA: TGCGCCAGCAGCCAAGATCGGGGGGCCCTGATCACTGAAGCTTTCTTT
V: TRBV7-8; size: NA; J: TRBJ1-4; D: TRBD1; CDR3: CASSSQRNRGLHEKLFF; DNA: TGTGCCAGCAGCTCCCAGAGAAACAGGGGGCTTCATGAAAAACTGTTTTTT
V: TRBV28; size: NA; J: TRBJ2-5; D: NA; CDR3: CASSPAFTETQYF; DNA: TGTGCCAGCAGTCCAGCTTTTACGGAGACCCAGTACTTC
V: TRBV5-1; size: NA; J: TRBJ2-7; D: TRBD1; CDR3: CASSLDRGRGEQYF; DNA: TGCGCCAGCAGCTTGGACAGGGGAAGGGGCGAGCAGTACTTC
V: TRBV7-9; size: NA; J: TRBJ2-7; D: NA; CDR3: CASSRSSYEQYF; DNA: TGTGCCAGCAGCAGGTCCTCCTACGAGCAGTACTTC
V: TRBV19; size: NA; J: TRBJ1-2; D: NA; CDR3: CASNYRDNNYGYTF; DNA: TGTGCCAGTAATTACCGGGACAATAACTATGGCTACACCTTC
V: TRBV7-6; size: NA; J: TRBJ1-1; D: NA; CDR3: CASSPEGGGFNGEAFF; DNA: TGTGCCAGCAGCCCCGAGGGGGGAGGGTTCAATGGTGAAGCTTTCTTT
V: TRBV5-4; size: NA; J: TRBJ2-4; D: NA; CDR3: CASSLGAGGLRWKNIQYF; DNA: TGTGCCAGCAGCTTGGGGGCAGGGGGGCTCCGGTGGAAAAACATTCAGTACTTC
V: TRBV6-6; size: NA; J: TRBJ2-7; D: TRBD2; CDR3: CASGKSILAGNEQYF; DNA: TGTGCCAGCGGCAAGTCGATACTAGCGGGAAACGAGCAGTACTTC
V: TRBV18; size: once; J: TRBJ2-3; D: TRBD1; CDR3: CASSSGGPFDTQYF; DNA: TGTGCCAGCTCATCAGGGGGCCCCTTCGATACGCAGTATTTT
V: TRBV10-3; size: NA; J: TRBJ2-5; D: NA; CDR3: CAISWSQETQYF; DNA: TGTGCCATCAGTTGGAGTCAAGAGACCCAGTACTTC
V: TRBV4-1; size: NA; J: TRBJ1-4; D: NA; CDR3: CASSPSRGGNEKLFF; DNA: TGCGCCAGCAGCCCCAGCCGCGGAGGGAATGAAAAACTGTTTTTT
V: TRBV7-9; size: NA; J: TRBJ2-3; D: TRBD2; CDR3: CASSRRTGLAAQYF; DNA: TGTGCCAGCAGCCGACGAACGGGACTAGCGGCGCAGTATTTT
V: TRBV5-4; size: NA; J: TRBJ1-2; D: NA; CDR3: CASSLWGGYGYTF; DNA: TGTGCCAGCAGCTTATGGGGCGGCTATGGCTACACCTTC
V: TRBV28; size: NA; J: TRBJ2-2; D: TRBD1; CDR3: CASNRGPTLSTGELFF; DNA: TGTGCCAGCAACAGGGGGCCCACTTTGAGTACCGGGGAGCTGTTTTTT
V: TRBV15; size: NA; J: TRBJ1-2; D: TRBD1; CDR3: CATSRDSQGEGGYTF; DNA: TGTGCCACCAGCAGAGATTCGCAGGGGGAGGGTGGCTACACCTTC